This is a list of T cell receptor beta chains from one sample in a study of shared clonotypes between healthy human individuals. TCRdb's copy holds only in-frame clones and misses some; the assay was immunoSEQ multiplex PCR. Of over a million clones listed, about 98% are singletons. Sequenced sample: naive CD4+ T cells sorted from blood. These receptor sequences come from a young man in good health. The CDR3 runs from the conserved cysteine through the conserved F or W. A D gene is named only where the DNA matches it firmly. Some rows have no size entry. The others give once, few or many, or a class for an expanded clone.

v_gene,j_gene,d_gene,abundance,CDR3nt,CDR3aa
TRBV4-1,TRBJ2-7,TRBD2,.,TGCGCCAGCAGCCAAGAGGGGCTAGCGGGAGCCAGAACCTACGAGCAGTACTTC,CASSQEGLAGARTYEQYF
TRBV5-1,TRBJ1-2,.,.,TGCGCCAGCAGCTTGGCCTCGGCAGCTAACTATGGCTACACCTTC,CASSLASAANYGYTF
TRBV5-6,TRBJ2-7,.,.,TGTGCCAGCAGCTTGGGGCCGGGACGGATTACCTACGAGCAGTACTTC,CASSLGPGRITYEQYF
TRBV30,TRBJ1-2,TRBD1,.,TGTGCCTGGAGTAAGTCAGGGGGATCTGGCTACACCTTC,CAWSKSGGSGYTF
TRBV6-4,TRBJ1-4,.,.,TGTGCCAGCAGTGAGGACTTCCTTCTAGGAAAACTGTTTTTT,CASSEDFLLGKLFF
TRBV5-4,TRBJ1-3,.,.,TGTGCCAGCAGCCCACCGGGGGCGCCTGGAAACACCATATATTTT,CASSPPGAPGNTIYF
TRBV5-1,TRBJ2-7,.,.,TGCGCCAGCAGCTTGGTTTTTGGACAGTTCAACGAGCAGTACTTC,CASSLVFGQFNEQYF
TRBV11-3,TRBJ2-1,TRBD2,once,TGTGCCAGCAGCTTATTCAGCGGGAGGGATGAGCAGTTCTTC,CASSLFSGRDEQFF
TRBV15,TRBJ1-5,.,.,TGTGCCACCAGCAGACCCACTGGCGGGAAGCGGGGGGGTTTTGATCAGCCCCAGCATTTT,CATSRPTGGKRGGFDQPQHF
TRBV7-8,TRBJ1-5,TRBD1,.,TGTGCCAGCAGCTTAGGTATGACAGGGAAGGGCAATCAGCCCCAGCATTTT,CASSLGMTGKGNQPQHF
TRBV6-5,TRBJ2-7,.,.,TGTGCCAGCAGTTCACGCTACGAGCAGTACTTC,CASSSRYEQYF
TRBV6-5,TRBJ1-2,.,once,TGTGCCAGCATGGGGTCTAACTATGGCTACACCTTC,CASMGSNYGYTF
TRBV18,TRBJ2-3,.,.,TGTGCCAGCTCACAGACGACTACAGTAGTCACAGATACGCAGTATTTT,CASSQTTTVVTDTQYF
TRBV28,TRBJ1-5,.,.,TGTGCCAGCAGTTCGGTTTGGCCCCAGCATTTT,CASSSVWPQHF
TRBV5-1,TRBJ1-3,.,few,TGCGCCAGCAGCTGGGACTCTGGAAACACCATATATTTT,CASSWDSGNTIYF
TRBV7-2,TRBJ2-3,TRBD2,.,TGTGCCAGCAGCTCCCTGGGGGTAGCGGGGTCCACAGATACGCAGTATTTT,CASSSLGVAGSTDTQYF
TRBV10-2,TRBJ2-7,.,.,TGCGCCAGCAGGATTTCTACCACAGGGCGCTACGAGCAGTACTTC,CASRISTTGRYEQYF
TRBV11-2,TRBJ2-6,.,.,TGTGCCAGCAGCTTAGTAGCCTGGAGGACCGTCCTGACTTTC,CASSLVAWRTVLTF
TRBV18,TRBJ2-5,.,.,TGTGCCAGCTCACCTCCATCCGAAGAGACCCAGTACTTC,CASSPPSEETQYF
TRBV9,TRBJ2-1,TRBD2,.,TGTGCCAGCAGCGTGGAGGGACTAGCGGGAGGTGGTGAGCAGTTCTTC,CASSVEGLAGGGEQFF
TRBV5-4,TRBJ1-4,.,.,TGTGCCAGCAGCCCACGCGGGGGACCTAATGAAAAACTGTTTTTT,CASSPRGGPNEKLFF
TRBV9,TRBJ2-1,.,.,TGTGCCAGCAGCGTAGTTACAGAGACTGGTACTTACAATGAGCAGTTCTTC,CASSVVTETGTYNEQFF